The 2 T cell receptor beta chains given below trace back to one sample, sequenced in a study of T cell responses to AZD1222 COVID-19 vaccine. Method: immunoSEQ multiplex PCR; TCRdb's copy keeps in-frame clones and lacks some. The sample has some 63,000 clones, roughly 82% seen once. The sample in question was peripheral blood, obtained on day 0 of AZD1222 vaccination. These TCRs come from an adult in good health.

The chain recombines TRBV5-4 with TRBJ2-7; D is tentatively TRBD1 or TRBD2 (6 bases each). The CDR3 covers 14 residues. V lost 1 base, J lost 0 bases, and 8 bases lay in between. Germline lookup yields CDR1 SGHNT and CDR2 YYREEE (reference sequence). The CDR3 coding sequence is TGTGCCAGCAGCTTGTGGGGGGCCTCCTACGAGCAGTACTTC. Translated: CASSLWGASYEQYF.

This chain links TRBV19 with TRBJ2-2; the match to TRBD1 covers 7 bases. The germline V gene encodes CDR1 LNHDA and CDR2 SQIVND (reference sequence). The CDR3 contains 16 residues. The ends lost 3 bases at V and 7 bases at J; junction bases unmatched: 11. CDR3 loop: CASSIATGRGVGELFF. Here the CDR3 DNA reads TGTGCCAGTAGTATTGCGACAGGGCGAGGAGTCGGGGAGCTGTTTTTT.